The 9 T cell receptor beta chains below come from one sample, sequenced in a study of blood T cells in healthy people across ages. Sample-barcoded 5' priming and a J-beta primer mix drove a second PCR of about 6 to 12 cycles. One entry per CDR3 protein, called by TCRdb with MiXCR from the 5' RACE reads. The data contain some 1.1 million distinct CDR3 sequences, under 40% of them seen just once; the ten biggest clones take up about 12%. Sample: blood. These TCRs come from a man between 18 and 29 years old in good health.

The DNA of the CDR3 is TGTGCCAGCAGTTACTTGGCAGCGAATCAGCCCCAGCATTTT. Translating it yields CASSYLAANQPQHF. V usage is TRBV6-2 or TRBV6-3 and J usage is TRBJ1-5; D remains ambiguous. CDR1 and CDR2 from the germline V gene are MNHEY and SVGEGT. V was pared by 1 base and J by 4 bases, with 8 bases between. The CDR3 is made up of 14 amino acids.

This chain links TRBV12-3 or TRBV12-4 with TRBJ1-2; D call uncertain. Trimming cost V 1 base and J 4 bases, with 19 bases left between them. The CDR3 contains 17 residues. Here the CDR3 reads CASSLVASRILSYGYTF. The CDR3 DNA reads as TGTGCCAGCAGTTTAGTGGCGAGTAGAATACTCAGCTATGGCTACACCTTC.

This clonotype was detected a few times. CDR3 protein: CASSQDTAIDGYTF. DNA of the CDR3: TGTGCCAGCAGCCAAGATACGGCGATCGATGGCTACACCTTC. The V and J genes are TRBV14 and TRBJ1-2; D is uncertain. CDR1 and CDR2 from the germline V gene are SGHDN and FVKESK. This CDR3 spans 14 amino acids. V dropped 0 bases and J dropped 6 bases, with 11 bases sitting between them.

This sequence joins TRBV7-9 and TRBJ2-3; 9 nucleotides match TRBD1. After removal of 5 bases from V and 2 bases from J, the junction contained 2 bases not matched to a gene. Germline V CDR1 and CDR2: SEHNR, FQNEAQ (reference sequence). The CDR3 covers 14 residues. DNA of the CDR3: TGTGCCAGCAGCCGGACAGGGGCCACAGATACGCAGTATTTT. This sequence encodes CASSRTGATDTQYF.

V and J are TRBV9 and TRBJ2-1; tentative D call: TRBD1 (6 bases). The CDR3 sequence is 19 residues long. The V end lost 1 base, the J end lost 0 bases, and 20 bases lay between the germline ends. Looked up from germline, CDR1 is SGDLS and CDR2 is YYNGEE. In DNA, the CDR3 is TGTGCCAGCAGCGTAAGCAGGGGCCAAGAAAGGGGCTCCTACAATGAGCAGTTCTTC. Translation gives CASSVSRGQERGSYNEQFF.

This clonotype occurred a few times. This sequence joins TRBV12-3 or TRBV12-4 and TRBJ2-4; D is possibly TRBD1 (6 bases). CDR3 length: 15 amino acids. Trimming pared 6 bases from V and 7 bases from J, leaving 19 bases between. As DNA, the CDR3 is TGTGCCAGCAGCCATCGACAGGAACGATTGAACATTCAGTACTTC. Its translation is CASSHRQERLNIQYF.

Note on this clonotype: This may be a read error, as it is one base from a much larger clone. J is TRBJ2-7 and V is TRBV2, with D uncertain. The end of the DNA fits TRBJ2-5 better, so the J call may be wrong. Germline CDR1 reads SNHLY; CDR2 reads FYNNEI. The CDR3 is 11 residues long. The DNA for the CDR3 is TGTGCCAGCAGTGAAATTGAGACCCAGTACTTC. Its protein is CASSEIETQYF.

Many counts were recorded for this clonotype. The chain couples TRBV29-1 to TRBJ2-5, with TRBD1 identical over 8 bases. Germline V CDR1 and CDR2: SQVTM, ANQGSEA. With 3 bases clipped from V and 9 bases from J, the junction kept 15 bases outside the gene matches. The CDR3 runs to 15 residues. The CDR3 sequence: CSVDLLDRVHWAQYF. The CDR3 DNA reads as TGCAGCGTTGACCTATTGGACAGGGTCCATTGGGCCCAGTACTTC.

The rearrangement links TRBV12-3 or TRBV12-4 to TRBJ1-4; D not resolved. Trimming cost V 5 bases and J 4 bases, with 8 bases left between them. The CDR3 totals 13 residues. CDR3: CASSVVVNEKLFF. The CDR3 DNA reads TGTGCCAGCAGTGTTGTTGTTAATGAAAAACTGTTTTTT.